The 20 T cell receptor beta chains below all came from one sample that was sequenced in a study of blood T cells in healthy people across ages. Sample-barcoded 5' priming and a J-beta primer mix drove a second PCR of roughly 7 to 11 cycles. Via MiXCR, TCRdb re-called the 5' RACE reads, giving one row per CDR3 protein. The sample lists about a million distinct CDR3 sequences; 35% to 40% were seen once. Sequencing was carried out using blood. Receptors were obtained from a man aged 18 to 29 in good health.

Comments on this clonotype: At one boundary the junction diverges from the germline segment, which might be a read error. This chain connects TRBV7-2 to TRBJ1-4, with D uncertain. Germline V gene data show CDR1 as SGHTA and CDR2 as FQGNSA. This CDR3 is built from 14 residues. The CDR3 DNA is TGTGCCAGCAGCTTAGCAGGAACTAGTGAAAAACTGTTTTTT. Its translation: CASSLAGTSEKLFF.

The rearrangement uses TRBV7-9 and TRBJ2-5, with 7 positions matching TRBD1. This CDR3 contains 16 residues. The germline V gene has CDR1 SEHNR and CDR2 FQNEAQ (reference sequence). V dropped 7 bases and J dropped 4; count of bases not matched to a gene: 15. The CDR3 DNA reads TGTGCCAGCAATGACCTCACCGGGACAGAGTTAGAGACCCAGTACTTC. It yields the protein CASNDLTGTELETQYF.

CDR3 sequence: CASSYSPTHRGLSNQPQHF. CDR3 DNA: TGTGCCAGCAGTTACTCGCCGACCCACAGGGGACTTAGCAATCAGCCCCAGCATTTT. The chain has TRBV6-2 or TRBV6-3 and TRBJ1-5; 7 nucleotides line up with TRBD1. Trimming at V came to 0 bases and at J to 0 bases, leaving 11 bases not matched to a gene. CDR1 and CDR2 (germline): MNHEY, SVGEGT. CDR3 length: 19 amino acids.

CDR3 sequence (DNA): TGCGCCAGCAGCCAATCGGGACTAGCGGGGCCACTTACCTCCTACGAGCAGTACTTC. Translation gives CASSQSGLAGPLTSYEQYF. The rearrangement uses TRBV4-1 and TRBJ2-7; 13 nucleotides line up with TRBD2. V gave up 2 bases and J gave up 0 bases; unmatched junction bases: 10. The germline CDR1 and CDR2 sequences are MGHRA and YSYEKL. This CDR3 is 19 amino acids long.

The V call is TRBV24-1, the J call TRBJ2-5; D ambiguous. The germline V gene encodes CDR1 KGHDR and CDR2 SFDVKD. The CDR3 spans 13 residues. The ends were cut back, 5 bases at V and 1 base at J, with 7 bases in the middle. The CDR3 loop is CATSGVGQETQYF. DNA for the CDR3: TGTGCCACCAGTGGGGTAGGCCAAGAGACCCAGTACTTC.

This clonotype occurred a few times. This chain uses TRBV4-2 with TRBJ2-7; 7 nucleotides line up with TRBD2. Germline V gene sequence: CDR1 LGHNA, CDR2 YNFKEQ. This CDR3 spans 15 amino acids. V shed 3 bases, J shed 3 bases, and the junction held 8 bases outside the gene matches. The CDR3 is CASSQGEGQIYEQYF. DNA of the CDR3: TGTGCCAGCAGCCAGGGGGAGGGGCAAATCTACGAGCAGTACTTC.

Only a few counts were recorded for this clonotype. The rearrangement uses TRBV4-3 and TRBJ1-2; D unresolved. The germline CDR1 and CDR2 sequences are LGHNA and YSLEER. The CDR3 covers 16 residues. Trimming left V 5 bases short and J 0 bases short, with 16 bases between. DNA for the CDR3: TGCGCCAGCAGCGCTAGCAGGCGGCCAGCTAACTATGGCTACACCTTC. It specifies CASSASRRPANYGYTF.

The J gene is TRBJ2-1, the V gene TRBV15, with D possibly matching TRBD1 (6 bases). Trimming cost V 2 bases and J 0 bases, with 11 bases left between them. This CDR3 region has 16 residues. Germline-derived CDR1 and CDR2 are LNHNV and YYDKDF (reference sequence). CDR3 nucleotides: TGTGCCACCAGCAGATCTGGGGGCGGCTCCTACAATGAGCAGTTCTTC. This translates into CATSRSGGGSYNEQFF.

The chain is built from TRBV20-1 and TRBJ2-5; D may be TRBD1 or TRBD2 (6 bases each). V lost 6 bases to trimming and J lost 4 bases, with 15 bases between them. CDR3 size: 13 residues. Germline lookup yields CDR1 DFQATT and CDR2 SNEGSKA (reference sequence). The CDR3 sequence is CSANRGDRETQYF. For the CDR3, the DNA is TGCAGTGCCAATAGGGGGGACCGAGAGACCCAGTACTTC.

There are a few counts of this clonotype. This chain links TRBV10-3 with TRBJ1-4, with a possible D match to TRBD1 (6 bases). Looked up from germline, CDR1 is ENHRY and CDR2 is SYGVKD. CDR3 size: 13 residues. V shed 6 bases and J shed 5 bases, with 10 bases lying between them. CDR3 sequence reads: CAISGTSNEKLFF. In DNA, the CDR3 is TGTGCCATCAGCGGGACAAGCAATGAAAAACTGTTTTTT.

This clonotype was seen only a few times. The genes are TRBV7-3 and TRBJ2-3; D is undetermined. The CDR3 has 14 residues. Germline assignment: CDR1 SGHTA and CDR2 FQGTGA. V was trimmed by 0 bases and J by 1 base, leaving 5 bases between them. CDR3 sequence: CASSLTFGTDTQYF. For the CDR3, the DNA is TGTGCCAGCAGCTTAACGTTCGGCACAGATACGCAGTATTTT.

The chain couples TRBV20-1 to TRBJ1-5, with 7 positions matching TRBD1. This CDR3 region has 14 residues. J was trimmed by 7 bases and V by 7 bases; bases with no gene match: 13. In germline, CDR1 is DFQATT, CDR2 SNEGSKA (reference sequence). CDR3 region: CSVPTGIFFQPQHF. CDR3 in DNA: TGCAGTGTCCCGACAGGGATCTTCTTCCAGCCCCAGCATTTT.

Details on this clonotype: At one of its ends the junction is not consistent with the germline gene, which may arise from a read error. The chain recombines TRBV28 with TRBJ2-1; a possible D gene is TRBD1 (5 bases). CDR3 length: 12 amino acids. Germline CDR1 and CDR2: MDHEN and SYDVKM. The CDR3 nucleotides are TGTACCAGCAGTGCAGGGCACAATGAGCAGTTCTTC. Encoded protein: CTSSAGHNEQFF.

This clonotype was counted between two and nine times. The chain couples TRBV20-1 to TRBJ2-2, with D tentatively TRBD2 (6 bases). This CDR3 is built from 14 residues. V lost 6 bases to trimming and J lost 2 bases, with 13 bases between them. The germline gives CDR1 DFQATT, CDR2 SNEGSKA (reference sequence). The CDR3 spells CSAGEVTNTGELFF. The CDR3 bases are TGCAGTGCGGGGGAGGTCACTAACACCGGGGAGCTGTTTTTT.

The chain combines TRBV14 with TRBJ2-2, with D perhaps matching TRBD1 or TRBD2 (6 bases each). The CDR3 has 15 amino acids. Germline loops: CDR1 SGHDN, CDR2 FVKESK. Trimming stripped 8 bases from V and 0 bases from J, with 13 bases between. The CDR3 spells CASARGLANTGELFF. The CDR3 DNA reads TGTGCCAGCGCCAGGGGACTCGCGAACACCGGGGAGCTGTTTTTT.

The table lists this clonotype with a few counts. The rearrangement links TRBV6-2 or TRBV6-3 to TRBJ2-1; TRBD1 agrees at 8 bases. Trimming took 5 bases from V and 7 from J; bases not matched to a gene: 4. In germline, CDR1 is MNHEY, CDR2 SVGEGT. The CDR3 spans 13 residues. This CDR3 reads CASSLRDRNEQFF. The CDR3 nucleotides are TGTGCCAGCAGTCTCCGGGACAGGAATGAGCAGTTCTTC.

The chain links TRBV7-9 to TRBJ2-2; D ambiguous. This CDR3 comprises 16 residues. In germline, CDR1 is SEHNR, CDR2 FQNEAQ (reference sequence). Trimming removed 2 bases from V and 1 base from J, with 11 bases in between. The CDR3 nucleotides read TGTGCCAGCAGCTTATCTGCCTCCCGGAACACCGGGGAGCTGTTTTTT. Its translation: CASSLSASRNTGELFF.

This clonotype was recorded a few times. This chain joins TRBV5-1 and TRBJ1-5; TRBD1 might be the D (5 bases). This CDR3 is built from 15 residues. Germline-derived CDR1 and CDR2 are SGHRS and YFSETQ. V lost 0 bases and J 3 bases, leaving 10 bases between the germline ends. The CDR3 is CASSLGDLPNQPQHF. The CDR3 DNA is TGCGCCAGCAGCTTGGGGGACTTGCCCAATCAGCCCCAGCATTTT.

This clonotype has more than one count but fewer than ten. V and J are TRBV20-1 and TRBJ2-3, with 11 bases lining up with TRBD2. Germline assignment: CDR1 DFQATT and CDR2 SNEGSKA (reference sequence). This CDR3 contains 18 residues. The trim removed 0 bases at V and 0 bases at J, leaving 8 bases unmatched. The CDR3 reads CSARDGRLAGISTDTQYF. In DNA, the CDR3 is TGCAGTGCTAGAGATGGGCGACTAGCGGGGATTAGCACAGATACGCAGTATTTT.

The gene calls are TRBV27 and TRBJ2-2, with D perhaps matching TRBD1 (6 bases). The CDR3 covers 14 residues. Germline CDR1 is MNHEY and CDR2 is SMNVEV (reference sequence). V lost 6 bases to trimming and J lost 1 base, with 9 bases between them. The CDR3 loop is CASRLTGNTGELFF. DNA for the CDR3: TGTGCCAGCAGATTGACAGGGAACACCGGGGAGCTGTTTTTT.